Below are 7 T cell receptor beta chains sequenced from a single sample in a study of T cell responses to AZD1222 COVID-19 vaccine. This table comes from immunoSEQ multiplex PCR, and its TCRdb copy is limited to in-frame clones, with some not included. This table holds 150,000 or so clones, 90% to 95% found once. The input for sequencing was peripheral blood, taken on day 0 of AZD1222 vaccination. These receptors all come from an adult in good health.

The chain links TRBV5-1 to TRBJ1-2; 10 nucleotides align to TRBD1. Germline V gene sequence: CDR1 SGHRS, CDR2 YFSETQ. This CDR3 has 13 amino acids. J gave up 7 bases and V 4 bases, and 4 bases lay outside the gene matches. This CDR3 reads CASSVRTGGGYTF. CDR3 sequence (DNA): TGCGCCAGCAGCGTCAGGACAGGGGGTGGCTACACCTTC.

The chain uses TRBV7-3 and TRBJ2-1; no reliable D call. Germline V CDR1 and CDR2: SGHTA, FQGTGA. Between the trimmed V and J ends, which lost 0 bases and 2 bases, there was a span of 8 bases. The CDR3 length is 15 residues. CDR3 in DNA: TGTGCCAGCAGCTTAACGGAAGGGACCTACAATGAGCAGTTCTTC. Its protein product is CASSLTEGTYNEQFF.

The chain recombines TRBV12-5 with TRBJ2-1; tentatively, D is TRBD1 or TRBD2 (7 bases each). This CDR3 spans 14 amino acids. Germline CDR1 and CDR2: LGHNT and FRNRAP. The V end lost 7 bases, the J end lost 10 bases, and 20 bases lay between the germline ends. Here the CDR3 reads CASDPGEGAGEQFF. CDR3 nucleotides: TGTGCTAGTGACCCTGGGGAGGGGGCAGGCGAGCAGTTCTTC.

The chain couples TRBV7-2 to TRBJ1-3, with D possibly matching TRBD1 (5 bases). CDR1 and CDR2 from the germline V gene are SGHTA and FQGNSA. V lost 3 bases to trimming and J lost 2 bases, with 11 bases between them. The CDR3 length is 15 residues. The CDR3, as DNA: TGTGCCAGCAGCTTGTTGAGGGGAGCTGGAAACACCATATATTTT. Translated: CASSLLRGAGNTIYF.

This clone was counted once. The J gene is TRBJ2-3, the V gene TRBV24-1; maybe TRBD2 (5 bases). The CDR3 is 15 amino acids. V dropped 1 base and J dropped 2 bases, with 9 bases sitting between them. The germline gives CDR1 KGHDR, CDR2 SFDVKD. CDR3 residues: CATSDFFRDTDTQYF. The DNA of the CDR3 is TGTGCCACCAGTGATTTCTTCCGGGACACAGATACGCAGTATTTT.

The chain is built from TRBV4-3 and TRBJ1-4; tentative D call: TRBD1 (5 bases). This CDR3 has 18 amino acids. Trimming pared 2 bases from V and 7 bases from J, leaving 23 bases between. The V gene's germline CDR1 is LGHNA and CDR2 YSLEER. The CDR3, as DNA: TGCGCCAGCAGCCAACCATCCCCATTCGGGGGGTCCGGTGAAAAACTGTTTTTT. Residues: CASSQPSPFGGSGEKLFF.

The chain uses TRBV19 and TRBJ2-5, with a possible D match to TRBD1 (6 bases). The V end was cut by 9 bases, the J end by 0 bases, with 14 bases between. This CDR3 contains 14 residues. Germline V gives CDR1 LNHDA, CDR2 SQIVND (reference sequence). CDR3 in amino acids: CASTYTGNQETQYF. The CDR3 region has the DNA TGTGCCAGCACCTATACAGGGAACCAAGAGACCCAGTACTTC.